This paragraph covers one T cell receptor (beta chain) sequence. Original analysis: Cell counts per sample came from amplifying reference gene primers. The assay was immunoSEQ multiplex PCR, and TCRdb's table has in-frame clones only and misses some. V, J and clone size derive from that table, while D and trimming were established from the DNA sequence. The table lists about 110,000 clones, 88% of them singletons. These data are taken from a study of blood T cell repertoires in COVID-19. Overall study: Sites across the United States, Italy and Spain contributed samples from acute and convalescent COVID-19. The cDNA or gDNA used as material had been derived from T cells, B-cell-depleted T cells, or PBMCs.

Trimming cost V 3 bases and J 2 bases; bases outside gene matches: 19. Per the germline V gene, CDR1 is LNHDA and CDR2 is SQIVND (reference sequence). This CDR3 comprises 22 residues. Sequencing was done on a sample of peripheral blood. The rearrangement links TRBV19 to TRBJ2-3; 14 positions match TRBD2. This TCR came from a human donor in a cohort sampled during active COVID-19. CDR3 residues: CASSMGSARRGLAGVVTDTQYF. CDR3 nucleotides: TGTGCCAGTAGTATGGGTTCCGCCAGGAGGGGACTAGCGGGGGTAGTCACAGATACGCAGTATTTT.